This T cell receptor (beta chain) was found in a study of somatic mutations in cytotoxic T cells in rheumatoid arthritis. For the study at large: After diagnosis, patient blood (under 32 ml EDTA) was drawn right away, before any treatment was given. Sorting by flow gave nearly 100% purity for some V beta antibody-stained T-cell populations, including V beta1+ cells sequenced for TCRB. Findings and limits, study-wide: Statistically, CD8+ T-cell clonality was not significantly distinct between individuals with rheumatoid arthritis and age-matched healthy controls. Of the expanded CD8+ clones, the antigen targets were not known.

About this clone: Antigen: not known.

The method was immunoSEQ multiplex PCR; TCRdb's version includes in-frame clones alone and lacks a portion of them. The data hold some 23,000 clones, with roughly 80% observed a single time. V was pared by 1 base and J by 0 bases, with 6 bases between. The CDR3 has 15 amino acids. Germline V gene data show CDR1 as LGHNA and CDR2 as YSLEER. The sequencing sample was made of CD8+ T cells sorted from blood. The clonotype comes from an adult with rheumatoid arthritis. The chain joins TRBV4-3 to TRBJ1-4, with D unclear. The CDR3 spells CASSQAGATNEKLFF. DNA of the CDR3: TGCGCCAGCAGCCAAGCAGGTGCAACTAATGAAAAACTGTTTTTT.